The 11 T cell receptor beta chains reported below all come from one sample, sequenced in a study of blood T cell repertoires in COVID-19. Data came from immunoSEQ multiplex PCR; TCRdb stores just in-frame clones and leaves some out. The table lists 25,000 to 35,000 clones, over 75% of them singletons. The sample taken for sequencing was peripheral blood. The origin of the receptors is a man in his 60s with COVID-19, enrolled during active disease.

This chain links TRBV28 with TRBJ1-2, with D possibly being TRBD1 (6 bases). Trimming left V 10 bases short and J 4 bases short, with 16 bases between. CDR3 size: 13 residues. Germline lookup yields CDR1 MDHEN and CDR2 SYDVKM. The CDR3 DNA reads as TGTGCCACCTCACCGGGACAAAGCTATGGCTACACCTTC. This codes for CATSPGQSYGYTF.

This clone was detected only once. The J gene is TRBJ1-2, the V gene TRBV5-1; TRBD1 agrees at 9 bases. The germline V gene encodes CDR1 SGHRS and CDR2 YFSETQ. The CDR3 covers 15 residues. V lost 2 bases to trimming and J lost 6 bases; unmatched junction nucleotides: 8. The CDR3 DNA reads TGCGCCAGCAGCTTACCGGGACAGGGAAACAATGGCTACACCTTC. Translating it yields CASSLPGQGNNGYTF.

The rearrangement uses TRBV14 and TRBJ1-2, with D maybe TRBD1 (5 bases). The CDR3 runs to 13 residues. Germline V gene sequence: CDR1 SGHDN, CDR2 FVKESK. The V end was cut by 4 bases, the J end by 6 bases, with 12 bases between. CDR3 residues: CASSPRQGHGYTF. Written as DNA, the CDR3 is TGTGCCAGCAGCCCACGCCAGGGCCATGGCTACACCTTC.

The chain combines TRBV28 with TRBJ1-5; TRBD1 matches at 8 bases. V dropped 6 bases and J dropped 7; count of bases not matched to a gene: 11. This CDR3 is 15 amino acids long. CDR1 is MDHEN, CDR2 SYDVKM, per germline. The CDR3 nucleotides are TGTGCCAGCAGCCCATGGGACAGGACAGGACAGCCCCAGCATTTT. Amino acids: CASSPWDRTGQPQHF.

The chain couples TRBV28 to TRBJ1-3; D is ambiguous. With 5 bases removed from V and 0 bases from J, the gap between germline ends came to 11 bases. The germline V gene encodes CDR1 MDHEN and CDR2 SYDVKM. This CDR3 comprises 15 residues. CDR3 loop: CASSLPSISGNTIYF. The CDR3, as DNA: TGTGCCAGCAGTCTCCCGAGCATCTCTGGAAACACCATATATTTT.

The CDR3 region is CASSIFGTGAYEQYF. CDR3 bases: TGTGCCAGTAGTATTTTCGGGACAGGGGCCTACGAGCAGTACTTC. V and J are TRBV19 and TRBJ2-7; the match to TRBD1 covers 10 bases. Germline CDR1 is LNHDA and CDR2 is SQIVND (reference sequence). The ends lost 3 bases at V and 2 bases at J; junction bases unmatched: 4. There are 15 residues in the CDR3.

The CDR3 DNA sequence: TGTGCCAGCAGCCAAGAGGGGAGCGGGAGTACCGGGGAGCTGTTTTTT. Translated: CASSQEGSGSTGELFF. This rearrangement joins TRBV14 to TRBJ2-2; TRBD2 matches 8 bases. The CDR3 runs 16 residues. The germline CDR1 and CDR2 sequences are SGHDN and FVKESK. J lost 5 bases, V lost 0 bases, and 5 bases had no gene match.

V and J are TRBV10-3 and TRBJ2-3, with 7 bases lining up with TRBD1. This CDR3 is built from 16 residues. The trim removed 3 bases at V and 0 bases at J, leaving 6 bases unmatched. Germline V gives CDR1 ENHRY, CDR2 SYGVKD. The CDR3 bases are TGTGCCATCAGTGACCGGGACAGAGAAAGCACAGATACGCAGTATTTT. Translating it yields CAISDRDRESTDTQYF.

The chain joins TRBV19 to TRBJ1-1, with D unresolved. V shed 10 bases and J shed 11 bases, with 14 bases lying between them. Germline values: CDR1 LNHDA, CDR2 SQIVND (reference sequence). The length of the CDR3 is 10 residues. The CDR3 loop reads CATIEGEAFF. The CDR3 DNA reads TGTGCCACCATAGAGGGCGAGGCTTTCTTT.

The gene calls are TRBV4-2 and TRBJ2-3, with 8 bases identical to TRBD2. Germline-derived CDR1 and CDR2 are LGHNA and YNFKEQ. With 0 bases clipped from V and 4 bases from J, the junction kept 9 bases outside the gene matches. This CDR3 has 17 residues. CDR3 DNA sequence: TGTGCCAGCAGCCAAGACGGAGCGGGAGCCGGGGCAGATACGCAGTATTTT. This sequence encodes CASSQDGAGAGADTQYF.

In its sample, this clone was seen once. This sequence joins TRBV18 and TRBJ1-5; 9 bases align to TRBD1. Losses at the gene ends were 2 bases for V and 2 bases for J; bases not matched to a gene: 1. Per the germline V gene, CDR1 is KGHSH and CDR2 is LQKENI. The CDR3 consists of 15 residues. The CDR3 bases are TGTGCCAGCTCACCAACAGGGGGCGGCAATCAGCCCCAGCATTTT. Translated, it gives CASSPTGGGNQPQHF.